A selection of T cell receptor beta chains follows, all from one sample in a study of T cell responses to AZD1222 COVID-19 vaccine. Measured with immunoSEQ multiplex PCR; TCRdb has only the in-frame clones, and not every one. The sample carries about 84,000 clones, 75% to 90% recorded once. This material consisted of peripheral blood, taken 28 days after the second AZD1222 dose. These receptors were taken from an adult who received the AZD1222 COVID-19 vaccine. Both conserved end residues are part of each CDR3. Fields, in order: J gene, clone size, D gene, V gene, CDR3 protein, CDR3 DNA. D genes are given only for firm matches. Size tells how often a clone was seen (once, few, many) or the class of an expanded clone, and some rows leave it out.

J: TRBJ2-5; size: .; D: .; V: TRBV5-4; CDR3: CASRKGVGDQETQYF; DNA: TGTGCCAGCAGGAAGGGGGTGGGGGACCAAGAGACCCAGTACTTC
J: TRBJ2-6; size: once; D: TRBD1; V: TRBV5-4; CDR3: CASSPGTGGRSGANVLTF; DNA: TGTGCCAGCAGCCCGGGGACAGGAGGACGCTCTGGGGCCAACGTCCTGACTTTC
J: TRBJ2-4; size: .; D: .; V: TRBV6-5; CDR3: CASLSSAAAVGQYF; DNA: TGTGCCAGCCTCAGCTCAGCGGCAGCTGTAGGTCAGTACTTC
J: TRBJ1-5; size: .; D: .; V: TRBV19; CDR3: CASNDRDGPIEPQHF; DNA: TGTGCCAGTAATGACCGGGACGGGCCAATAGAGCCCCAGCATTTT
J: TRBJ1-1; size: .; D: .; V: TRBV5-4; CDR3: CASSRSPNEAFF; DNA: TGTGCCAGCAGCCGAAGCCCAAACGAAGCTTTCTTT
J: TRBJ1-1; size: .; D: TRBD1; V: TRBV27; CDR3: CASSPRQGARNTEAFF; DNA: TGTGCCAGCAGCCCCCGACAGGGGGCGAGGAACACTGAAGCTTTCTTT
J: TRBJ1-6; size: .; D: .; V: TRBV30; CDR3: CAWSVGQGRNTLHF; DNA: TGTGCCTGGAGTGTGGGGCAGGGGAGGAACACACTCCACTTT
J: TRBJ1-5; size: .; D: TRBD1; V: TRBV24-1; CDR3: CATSDSGQGDNQPQHF; DNA: TGTGCCACCAGTGATTCGGGACAGGGGGACAATCAGCCCCAGCATTTT
J: TRBJ2-7; size: .; D: .; V: TRBV29-1; CDR3: CSGGVAYEQYF; DNA: TGCAGCGGCGGGGTAGCCTACGAGCAGTACTTC
J: TRBJ2-1; size: .; D: TRBD2; V: TRBV7-2; CDR3: CASSLDGAGGPDEQFF; DNA: TGTGCCAGCAGCTTAGACGGAGCGGGGGGGCCCGATGAGCAGTTCTTC
J: TRBJ2-3; size: .; D: .; V: TRBV5-1; CDR3: CASSQDTRPDTQYF; DNA: TGCGCCAGCAGTCAAGACACTCGTCCAGATACGCAGTATTTT
J: TRBJ2-5; size: .; D: TRBD1; V: TRBV7-3; CDR3: CASSHPGQAFQETQYF; DNA: TGTGCCAGCAGCCATCCGGGACAGGCGTTCCAAGAGACCCAGTACTTC
J: TRBJ1-3; size: .; D: .; V: TRBV7-9; CDR3: CASSLPPGNTIYF; DNA: TGTGCCAGCAGCTTACCCCCAGGAAACACCATATATTTT
J: TRBJ2-7; size: .; D: .; V: TRBV12-3/TRBV12-4; CDR3: CASSHPGSEQYF; DNA: TGTGCCAGCAGCCACCCCGGGAGCGAGCAGTACTTC
J: TRBJ2-5; size: .; D: .; V: TRBV29-1; CDR3: CSVEDDSGETQYF; DNA: TGCAGCGTTGAAGATGATTCGGGGGAGACCCAGTACTTC
J: TRBJ2-1; size: .; D: TRBD1; V: TRBV11-1; CDR3: CASSFRLAAGGEQFF; DNA: TGTGCCAGCAGCTTCCGACTCGCGGCAGGGGGCGAGCAGTTCTTC
J: TRBJ2-7; size: .; D: .; V: TRBV11-2; CDR3: CASRQENHEQYF; DNA: TGTGCCAGCAGACAGGAGAATCACGAGCAGTACTTC
J: TRBJ1-3; size: .; D: .; V: TRBV5-1; CDR3: CASSTGGNTIYF; DNA: TGCGCCAGCAGCACAGGGGGAAACACCATATATTTT
J: TRBJ2-3; size: .; D: TRBD1; V: TRBV19; CDR3: CASSMNRGFKDTQYF; DNA: TGTGCCAGTAGTATGAACAGGGGGTTTAAAGATACGCAGTATTTT
J: TRBJ1-1; size: .; D: .; V: TRBV27; CDR3: CASSFLGGAAFF; DNA: TGTGCCAGCAGTTTCTTAGGAGGCGCAGCTTTCTTT
J: TRBJ2-3; size: .; D: TRBD1; V: TRBV2; CDR3: CASSEGQGSWDTQYF; DNA: TGTGCCAGCAGTGAGGGACAGGGTTCCTGGGATACGCAGTATTTT
J: TRBJ1-1; size: .; D: .; V: TRBV5-4; CDR3: CASSVEISVVGTEAFF; DNA: TGTGCCAGCAGCGTTGAGATCTCGGTCGTGGGCACTGAAGCTTTCTTT
J: TRBJ1-5; size: once; D: .; V: TRBV7-2; CDR3: CASSPARRSNQPQHF; DNA: TGTGCCAGCAGCCCCGCCCGAAGAAGCAATCAGCCCCAGCATTTT
J: TRBJ2-5; size: .; D: .; V: TRBV9; CDR3: CASSVATGYQETQYF; DNA: TGTGCCAGCAGCGTAGCTACGGGGTACCAAGAGACCCAGTACTTC
J: TRBJ2-7; size: once; D: .; V: TRBV29-1; CDR3: CSVEVPLAYEQYF; DNA: TGCAGCGTTGAGGTCCCGCTTGCCTACGAGCAGTACTTC
J: TRBJ1-4; size: .; D: TRBD1; V: TRBV27; CDR3: CATGDRGLLTNEKLFF; DNA: TGTGCCACAGGGGACAGGGGGTTGTTGACTAATGAAAAACTGTTTTTT
J: TRBJ2-5; size: .; D: TRBD2; V: TRBV11-3; CDR3: CASSLDPASGQETQYF; DNA: TGTGCCAGCAGCTTAGATCCTGCTAGCGGCCAAGAGACCCAGTACTTC
J: TRBJ1-5; size: .; D: .; V: TRBV19; CDR3: CATQGHGNQPQHF; DNA: TGTGCCACCCAGGGCCATGGGAATCAGCCCCAGCATTTT
J: TRBJ2-4; size: .; D: TRBD2; V: TRBV30; CDR3: CAWSVAGGLAKNIQYF; DNA: TGTGCCTGGAGTGTAGCGGGGGGATTAGCCAAAAACATTCAGTACTTC
J: TRBJ2-1; size: once; D: .; V: TRBV7-6; CDR3: CASSLEASSYNEQFF; DNA: TGTGCCAGCAGCTTAGAGGCGAGCTCCTACAATGAGCAGTTCTTC
J: TRBJ2-3; size: .; D: TRBD2; V: TRBV7-6; CDR3: CASSVGAGGGRSTDTQYF; DNA: TGTGCCAGCAGCGTAGGAGCGGGGGGAGGTAGGAGCACAGATACGCAGTATTTT
J: TRBJ2-2; size: .; D: TRBD1; V: TRBV30; CDR3: CAWISGTGYTGELFF; DNA: TGTGCCTGGATCTCCGGGACAGGGTACACCGGGGAGCTGTTTTTT
J: TRBJ1-5; size: .; D: .; V: TRBV6-5; CDR3: CASRREGYSNQPQHF; DNA: TGTGCCAGCAGAAGGGAAGGATATAGCAATCAGCCCCAGCATTTT
J: TRBJ1-3; size: .; D: .; V: TRBV27; CDR3: CASSLQGGAGNTIYF; DNA: TGTGCCAGCAGTTTGCAAGGGGGGGCAGGAAACACCATATATTTT
J: TRBJ2-6; size: .; D: .; V: TRBV2; CDR3: CASQQGAGANVLTF; DNA: TGTGCCAGCCAACAGGGAGCTGGGGCCAACGTCCTGACTTTC
J: TRBJ1-5; size: .; D: .; V: TRBV4-2; CDR3: CASSQDGHRGQPQHF; DNA: TGTGCCAGCAGCCAAGATGGACATCGAGGTCAGCCCCAGCATTTT
J: TRBJ1-5; size: .; D: .; V: TRBV11-2; CDR3: CASSQVQGTNQPQHF; DNA: TGTGCCAGCAGCCAAGTTCAGGGAACTAATCAGCCCCAGCATTTT
J: TRBJ1-5; size: few; D: .; V: TRBV6-5; CDR3: CASSPSQGLPQHF; DNA: TGTGCCAGCAGTCCCTCCCAGGGCCTGCCCCAGCATTTT
J: TRBJ2-1; size: .; D: TRBD2; V: TRBV3-1/TRBV3-2; CDR3: CASSHRGGWMAKFF; DNA: TGTGCCAGCAGCCACCGGGGGGGCTGGATGGCCAAGTTCTTC
J: TRBJ2-5; size: .; D: .; V: TRBV5-1; CDR3: CASSGVRGEETQYF; DNA: TGCGCCAGCAGCGGGGTAAGGGGGGAGGAGACCCAGTACTTC
J: TRBJ2-7; size: .; D: .; V: TRBV7-9; CDR3: CASSSTGADFYEQYF; DNA: TGTGCCAGCAGCTCGACAGGAGCCGATTTCTACGAGCAGTACTTC